This is a list of T cell receptor beta chains from one sample in a study of Ad26.COV2.S vaccination and SARS-CoV-2 variants. Sequencing used immunoSEQ multiplex PCR; TCRdb keeps in-frame clones, though not all of them. The table records some 450,000 clones, 80% to 95% of them present only once. The specimen comprised peripheral blood, sampled in a trial of Ad26.COV2.S vaccine versus placebo. Receptor source: a person aged 18-65 years who received the Ad26.COV2.S COVID-19 vaccine or a placebo. Each CDR3 is given with its conserved first and last residue. The D gene is left open where the match is weak. Not every row has a clone size; where given, it reads once, few, many or a size class.

>TRBJ1-4|-|TRBV28|once
CASSPRGGDEKLFF
TGTGCCAGCAGTCCCCGGGGGGGTGATGAAAAACTGTTTTTT
>TRBJ2-7|TRBD1|TRBV6-5|few
CASSYDRGTYEQYF
TGTGCCAGCAGTTACGACAGGGGCACCTACGAGCAGTACTTC
>TRBJ2-5|-|TRBV28|once
CASMREGQETQYF
TGTGCCAGCATGCGGGAAGGACAAGAGACCCAGTACTTC
>TRBJ2-7|-|TRBV27|once
CASSPRGREQYF
TGTGCCAGCAGTCCCCGAGGGAGGGAGCAGTACTTC
>TRBJ1-2|-|TRBV4-2|-
CASSQDTTGVYGYTF
TGTGCCAGCAGCCAAGATACGACAGGAGTCTATGGCTACACCTTC
>TRBJ2-4|TRBD2|TRBV27|-
CASSLSGWEGNIQYF
TGTGCCAGCAGTTTATCCGGGTGGGAGGGAAACATTCAGTACTTC
>TRBJ1-1|-|TRBV7-9|-
CASSPSGGGDTEAFF
TGTGCCAGCAGCCCTTCGGGAGGCGGTGACACTGAAGCTTTCTTT
>TRBJ2-1|TRBD2|TRBV5-4|-
CASSELAVSYNEQFF
TGTGCCAGCAGCGAACTAGCGGTCTCCTACAATGAGCAGTTCTTC
>TRBJ1-3|-|TRBV9|-
CASSVDRAGNTIYF
TGTGCCAGCAGCGTTGACAGAGCTGGAAACACCATATATTTT
>TRBJ2-5|TRBD2|TRBV27|-
CASSRTSGPQETQYF
TGTGCCAGCAGTCGGACTAGCGGACCCCAGGAGACCCAGTACTTC
>TRBJ2-7|TRBD2|TRBV19|-
CATTGGGEQYF
TGTGCCACCACGGGAGGGGGCGAGCAGTACTTC
>TRBJ1-1|-|TRBV7-9|few
CASSYLAQLNTEAFF
TGTGCCAGCAGCTACCTGGCCCAATTGAACACTGAAGCTTTCTTT
>TRBJ2-7|-|TRBV28|few
CASSAYEQYF
TGTGCCAGCAGCGCGTACGAGCAGTACTTC
>TRBJ2-7|TRBD1|TRBV10-2|-
CASSPGTETREQYF
TGCGCCAGCAGCCCCGGGACAGAAACGCGCGAGCAGTACTTC
>TRBJ2-7|TRBD2|TRBV3-1/TRBV3-2|-
CASSQDPSGRTYEQYF
TGTGCCAGCAGCCAAGATCCTAGCGGGAGGACTTACGAGCAGTACTTC
>TRBJ1-1|TRBD1|TRBV19|-
CASSTLGQGAQGTEAFF
TGTGCCAGTAGTACCCTCGGACAGGGGGCGCAGGGCACTGAAGCTTTCTTT
>TRBJ1-5|TRBD1|TRBV5-6|-
CASSLGDRGRNGNQPQHF
TGTGCCAGCAGCTTGGGGGACAGGGGGCGAAATGGCAATCAGCCCCAGCATTTT
>TRBJ1-1|-|TRBV7-9|-
CASSTIRNTEAFF
TGTGCCAGCAGCACTATTCGAAACACTGAAGCTTTCTTT
>TRBJ2-1|TRBD2|TRBV6-5|-
CASSRASGYNEQFF
TGTGCCAGCAGTAGGGCTAGCGGCTACAATGAGCAGTTCTTC
>TRBJ2-5|-|TRBV7-8|-
CASSLRQVEETQYF
TGTGCCAGCAGCCTGCGACAGGTAGAAGAGACCCAGTACTTC
>TRBJ2-7|TRBD2|TRBV4-3|-
CASSLWTSGYSYEQYF
TGCGCCAGCAGCCTATGGACTAGCGGATATAGCTACGAGCAGTACTTC
>TRBJ2-1|-|TRBV7-3|-
CASSLDRSSYNEQFF
TGTGCCAGCAGCTTAGACAGGTCCTCCTACAATGAGCAGTTCTTC
>TRBJ1-3|TRBD1|TRBV19|once
CASSTPRDSSGNTIYF
TGTGCCAGTAGTACCCCCCGGGACAGCTCTGGAAACACCATATATTTT
>TRBJ1-2|-|TRBV7-2|-
CASWAGGRNTF
TGTGCCAGCTGGGCGGGGGGACGGAACACCTTC
>TRBJ1-5|TRBD1|TRBV6-5|-
CASSYRTGASPQHF
TGTGCCAGCAGTTACCGGACAGGGGCCAGTCCCCAGCATTTT
>TRBJ2-7|TRBD1|TRBV24-1|-
CATSRGQGSYEQYF
TGTGCCACCAGTCGGGGACAGGGATCCTACGAGCAGTACTTC
>TRBJ2-1|-|TRBV27|-
CASSLTSFNEQFF
TGTGCCAGCAGTTTAACTTCGTTCAATGAGCAGTTCTTC
>TRBJ2-2|-|TRBV11-3|few
CASSLEKALSNTGELFF
TGTGCCAGCAGCTTAGAGAAGGCACTATCGAACACCGGGGAGCTGTTTTTT
>TRBJ1-2|-|TRBV19|-
CASSATGGYGYTF
TGTGCCAGTAGTGCCACCGGAGGGTATGGCTACACCTTC
>TRBJ2-1|-|TRBV4-3|few
CASSQTPSGARFF
TGCGCCAGCAGCCAAACACCCTCTGGGGCTCGGTTCTTC
>TRBJ2-5|-|TRBV7-3|-
CASSLLVSETQYF
TGTGCCAGCAGCTTACTTGTCTCTGAGACCCAGTACTTC
>TRBJ2-1|TRBD2|TRBV14|-
CASSQAIAGAYNEQFF
TGTGCCAGCAGCCAAGCCATAGCGGGAGCCTACAATGAGCAGTTCTTC
>TRBJ2-7|-|TRBV5-1|-
CASSFTGTSPYEQYF
TGCGCCAGCAGCTTTACCGGGACCAGTCCCTACGAGCAGTACTTC
>TRBJ1-5|-|TRBV11-3|-
CASSFGRIFFRDQPQHF
TGTGCCAGCAGCTTCGGCAGGATATTCTTTAGGGATCAGCCCCAGCATTTT
>TRBJ2-1|TRBD2|TRBV25-1|few
CASSEEGSGNEQFF
TGTGCCAGCAGTGAAGAAGGTAGCGGGAATGAGCAGTTCTTC